This T cell receptor (beta chain) was profiled in a study of OX40 agonist ivuxolimab in advanced cancers. Study overall: The dose-escalation group included hepatocellular carcinoma, melanoma, renal cell carcinoma and head and neck cancer. Males comprised 70% to 90% of the group, whose mean age was about 62 years (range roughly 23 to 80). Regarding the study as a whole: Partial responders receiving 0.1-3.0 mg/kg showed among the lowest clonal expansion. Normalized T-cell clonal expansion was also low in some nonresponders.

Worth noting for this clone: The antigen remains unidentified.

Trimming took 4 bases from V and 3 from J; bases not matched to a gene: 5. CDR3 length: 15 residues. CDR1 is LNHDA and CDR2 is SQIVND in the germline V gene (reference sequence). The protocol was immunoSEQ multiplex PCR, while the TCRdb copy is restricted to in-frame clones and leaves out a portion. The table has over 55,000 clones, roughly nine tenths seen once; the top ten hold 10% to 14%. The TCR was taken from an adult with an advanced solid tumor such as melanoma, head and neck, liver or kidney cancer. The chain is built from TRBV19 and TRBJ1-5, with 8 bases lining up with TRBD1. The input for sequencing was CD4+ or CD8+ T cells sorted from blood, taken in a trial of the OX40 agonist ivuxolimab. This chain's CDR3 is CASSTTGVNNQPQHF. CDR3 nucleotides: TGTGCCAGTAGTACGACAGGGGTGAACAATCAGCCCCAGCATTTT. The whole variable domain, remainder taken from reference TRBV19 and TRBJ1-5, is DGGITQSPKYLFRKEGQNVTLSCEQNLNHDAMYWYRQDPGQGLRLIYYSQIVNDFQKGDIAEGYSVSREKKESFPLTVTSAQKNPTAFYLCASSTTGVNNQPQHFGDGTRLSIL.